This entry features one T cell receptor (beta chain) sequence. What it binds is not known. Other DNA sequences in this sample translate to the same CDR3. The sample originates from a study of OX40 agonist ivuxolimab in advanced cancers. Study results and caveats: At doses 0.1 to 3.0 mg/kg, CD4+ and CD8+ clones expanded. CD8+ T cells showed, on average, more clonal expansion than CD4+ cells.

The table came from immunoSEQ multiplex PCR; TCRdb's copy has only in-frame clones and leaves some out. The sample shows 65,000 to 75,000 clones, roughly nine tenths of them seen only once. Germline V gives CDR1 MNHEY, CDR2 SMNVEV (reference sequence). This CDR3 region has 17 residues. V dropped 5 bases and J dropped 2; count of bases not matched to a gene: 11. Sequencing was performed on CD4+ or CD8+ T cells sorted from blood, taken in a trial of the OX40 agonist ivuxolimab. The chain combines TRBV27 with TRBJ2-3; the match to TRBD2 covers 9 bases. This clonotype was obtained from an adult with an advanced solid tumor such as melanoma, head and neck, liver or kidney cancer. The CDR3 DNA sequence: TGTGCCAGCAGTCACCGCGTAGTAGCGGGGGTCACAGATACGCAGTATTTT. This codes for CASSHRVVAGVTDTQYF.